The 9 T cell receptor beta chains in this list originate from one sample, sequenced in a study of tumor-infiltrating lymphocytes in primary liver carcinoma. Co-extracting RNA and DNA was done with roughly 17-32 mg of unsorted bulk tissue as input. Total RNA amounting to roughly 480 ng was the source from which TCR beta cDNA was made with a constant-region primer. For TCR beta, libraries were produced by three nested multiplex PCR rounds using slightly modified ARM-PCR. The first two PCR rounds, around 10 cycles each, used TRBV1-TRBV30 forward primers and a C-beta reverse primer. A single record per CDR3 protein comes from TCRdb applying MiXCR to the multiplex PCR reads. The table shows under 200,000 distinct CDR3 sequences, with approximately 86% occurring only once. The specimen sequenced was tumor tissue from primary liver carcinoma. Every receptor here comes from a man in his forties with primary liver carcinoma and hepatitis B virus infection.

V gene TRBV20-1 combines with J gene TRBJ2-2; D might be TRBD2 (5 bases). Germline CDR1 reads DFQATT; CDR2 reads SNEGSKA (reference sequence). CDR3 length: 17 amino acids. V lost 2 bases to trimming and J lost 5 bases, with 21 bases between them. For the CDR3, the DNA is TGCAGTGCTAGAACGCTATCGGGATCTTCTCTAACCGGGGAGCTGTTTTTT. As protein: CSARTLSGSSLTGELFF.

As to this clonotype: The junction differs from germline at one of its ends, possibly a read error. The rearrangement joins TRBV5-6 to TRBJ2-7; D is perhaps TRBD2 (5 bases). CDR3 length equals 14 residues. Germline CDR1 and CDR2: SGHDT and YYEEEE. This CDR3 reads CASSLGAGSYEQSF. As DNA, the CDR3 is TGTGCCAGTAGCTTGGGAGCAGGTTCCTATGAGCAGTCCTTC. Combining the CDR3 with reference TRBV5-6 and TRBJ2-7 gives the whole variable domain DAGVTQSPTHLIKTRGQQVTLRCSPKSGHDTVSWYQQALGQGPQFIFQYYEEEERQRGNFPDRFSGHQFPNYSSELNVNALLLGDSALYLCASSLGAGSYEQSFGPGTRLTVT.

The chain recombines TRBV4-1 with TRBJ1-6; D is ambiguous. There are 15 residues in the CDR3. In germline, CDR1 is MGHRA, CDR2 YSYEKL. Trimming took off 5 bases at V and 9 bases at J, with 17 bases between the two ends. The CDR3 DNA is TGCGCCAGCAGCGCCAAGAGAGATTCCAGTTCACCCCTCCACTTT. Encoded protein: CASSAKRDSSSPLHF.

V gene TRBV6-5 combines with J gene TRBJ1-6, with 7 bases that match TRBD1. The germline CDR1 and CDR2 sequences are MNHEY and SVGAGI. The CDR3 consists of 15 residues. V lost 6 bases to trimming and J lost 12 bases; unmatched junction nucleotides: 14. DNA of the CDR3: TGTGCCAGCAGAGTTGAACAGGGGTGCTTTTTACCCCTCCACTTT. Amino acids: CASRVEQGCFLPLHF.

This clonotype was observed at least ten times. This chain uses TRBV4-3 with TRBJ2-1; D not certain. Trimming took off 3 bases at V and 5 bases at J, with 11 bases between the two ends. The V gene's germline CDR1 is LGHNA and CDR2 YSLEER. This CDR3 contains 14 residues. The CDR3 region has the DNA TGCGCCAGCAGCCAGGGCAGGACCAACAATGAGCAGTTCTTC. Translation: CASSQGRTNNEQFF.

Note on this clonotype: The CDR3 does not end in the conserved phenylalanine or tryptophan, so this is likely a read error. The DNA of the CDR3 is TGTGCCAGTAGACCTAAACAGGGGGCAAGCGGGGAGCTGTTTGTT. Translated, it gives CASRPKQGASGELFV. The genes are TRBV7-9 and TRBJ2-2, with 9 bases fitting TRBD1. The CDR3 spans 15 residues. Germline V gives CDR1 SEHNR, CDR2 FQNEAQ (reference sequence). The trim removed 9 bases at V and 7 bases at J, leaving 12 bases unmatched.

As concerns this clonotype: One base away lies a much larger clone, so this may be a sequencing read error. The rearrangement links TRBV7-9 to TRBJ2-1; D might be TRBD1 or TRBD2, each matching 7 bases. The V gene's germline CDR1 is SEHNR and CDR2 FQNEAQ (reference sequence). This CDR3 has 16 amino acids. The CDR3 spells CASSPPRGGGPNGQFF. CDR3 DNA: TGTGCCAGCAGCCCTCCCAGGGGGGGAGGGCCAAATGGGCAGTTCTTC.

Notes on this clonotype: Mismatch with germline at one junction end may stem from a read error. The chain is built from TRBV7-9 and TRBJ1-1; D ambiguous. The length of the CDR3 is 12 residues. Germline CDR1 SEHNR, CDR2 FQNEAQ (reference sequence). CDR3 nucleotide sequence: TGTGCCAGCAGTCCCGATTCCACTGAAGCTTCCTTT. As protein: CASSPDSTEASF.

This chain uses TRBV29-1 with TRBJ1-2; TRBD1 might be the D (6 bases). CDR1 SQVTM and CDR2 ANQGSEA come from the germline V gene. This CDR3 has 13 residues. V shed 5 bases and J shed 12 bases, with 22 bases lying between them. The CDR3 here is CSVPGASADGNTF. The DNA of the CDR3 is TGCAGCGTTCCAGGGGCCTCGGCGGACGGCAACACCTTC.